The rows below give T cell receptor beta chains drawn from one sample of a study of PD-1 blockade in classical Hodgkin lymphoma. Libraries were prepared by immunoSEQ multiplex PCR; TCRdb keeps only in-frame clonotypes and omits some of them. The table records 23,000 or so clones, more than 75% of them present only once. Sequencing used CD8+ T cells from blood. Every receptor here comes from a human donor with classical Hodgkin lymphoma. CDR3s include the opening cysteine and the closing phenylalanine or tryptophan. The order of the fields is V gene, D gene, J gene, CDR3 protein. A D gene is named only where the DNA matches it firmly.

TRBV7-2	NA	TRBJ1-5	CASSAGASDQPQHF
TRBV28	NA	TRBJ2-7	CASSGGYEQYF
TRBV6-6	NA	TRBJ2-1	CASSYSYRGSEQFF
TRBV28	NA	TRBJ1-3	CASRKQGSPGNTIYF
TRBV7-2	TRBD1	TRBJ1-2	CASSRGQGYDYTF
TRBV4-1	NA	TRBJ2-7	CASSQLSNEQEIYEQYF
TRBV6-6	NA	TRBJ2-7	CASSSWEEGANEQYF
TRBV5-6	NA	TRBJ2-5	CASSSYQETQYF
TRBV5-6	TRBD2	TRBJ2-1	CASSPGLAGIFYNEQFF
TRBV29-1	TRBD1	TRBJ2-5	CSVWDSSEGETQYF
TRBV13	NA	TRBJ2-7	CASSHSSYEQYF
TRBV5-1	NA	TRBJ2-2	CASSLYSIHTGELFF
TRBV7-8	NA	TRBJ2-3	CASSWEVQTDTQYF
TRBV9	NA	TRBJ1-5	CASSRRDGSNQPQHF
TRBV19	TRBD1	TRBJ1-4	CASSMTGGNEANEKLFF
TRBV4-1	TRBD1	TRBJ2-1	CASSHILTGVGDEQFF
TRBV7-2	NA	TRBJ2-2	CASSFGRRHTGELFF
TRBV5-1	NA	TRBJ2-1	CASSLLVGSYNEQFF
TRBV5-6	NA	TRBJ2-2	CASSLWPRTANTGELFF
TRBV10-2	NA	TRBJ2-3	CASSEESRIYTDTQYF
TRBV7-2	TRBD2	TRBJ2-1	CASSLTSGKQFF
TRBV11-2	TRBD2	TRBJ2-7	CASSLGGGYEQYF
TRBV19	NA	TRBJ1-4	CASSIQVGELFF
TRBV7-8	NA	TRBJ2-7	CASSPGWGAYEQYF
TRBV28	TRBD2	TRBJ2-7	CASSLQTSGSYEQYF
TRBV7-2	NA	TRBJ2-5	CASSLEGLEETQYF
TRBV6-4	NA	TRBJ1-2	CASSDSIGVLYGYTF
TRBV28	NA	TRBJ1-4	CASSLTGMDEKLFF
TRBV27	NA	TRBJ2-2	CASSLYGQVTPGELFF
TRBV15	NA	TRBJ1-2	CATSRDLGNYGYTF
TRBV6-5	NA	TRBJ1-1	CASSQTTGGGTEAFF
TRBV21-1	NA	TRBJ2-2	CASSAPNTGELFF
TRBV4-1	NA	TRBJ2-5	CASSRYLAAKETQYF
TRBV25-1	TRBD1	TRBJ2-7	CASSALDRSSYEQYF
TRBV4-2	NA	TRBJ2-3	CASSQVTDTQYF
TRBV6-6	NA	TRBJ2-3	CASRRGLRTDTQYF
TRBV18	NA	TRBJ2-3	CASSADFLRGDTQYF
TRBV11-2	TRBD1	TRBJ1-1	CASSFDRGGFEAFF
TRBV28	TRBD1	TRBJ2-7	CASSFGAGQAVYEQYF
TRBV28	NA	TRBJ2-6	CASSFGEDWANVLTF
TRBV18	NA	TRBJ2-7	CASADPADPNLSYEQYF
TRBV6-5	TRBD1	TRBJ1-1	CASSYSGQGAEAFF
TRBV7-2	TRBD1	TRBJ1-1	CASSLVSDRGYEAFF
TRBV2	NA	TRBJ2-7	CASSAIGREQYF
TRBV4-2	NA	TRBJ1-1	CASSQEGRTTEAFF
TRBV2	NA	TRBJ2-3	CASITDTASTDTQYF
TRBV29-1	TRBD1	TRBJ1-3	CSVYGTGDSGNTIYF
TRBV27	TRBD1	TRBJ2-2	CASSTDAGGTNTGELFF